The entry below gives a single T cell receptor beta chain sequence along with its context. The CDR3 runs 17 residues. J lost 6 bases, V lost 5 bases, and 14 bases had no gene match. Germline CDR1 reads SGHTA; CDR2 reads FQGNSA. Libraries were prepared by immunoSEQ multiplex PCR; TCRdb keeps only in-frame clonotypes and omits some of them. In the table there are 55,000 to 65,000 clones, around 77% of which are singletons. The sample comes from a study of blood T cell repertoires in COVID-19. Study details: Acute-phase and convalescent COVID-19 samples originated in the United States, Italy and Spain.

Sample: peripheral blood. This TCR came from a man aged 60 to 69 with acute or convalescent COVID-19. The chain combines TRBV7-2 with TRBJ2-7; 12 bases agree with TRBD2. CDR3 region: CASSISGTSGSGGEQYF. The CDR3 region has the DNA TGTGCCAGCAGCATCTCCGGGACTAGCGGGTCAGGGGGCGAGCAGTACTTC.